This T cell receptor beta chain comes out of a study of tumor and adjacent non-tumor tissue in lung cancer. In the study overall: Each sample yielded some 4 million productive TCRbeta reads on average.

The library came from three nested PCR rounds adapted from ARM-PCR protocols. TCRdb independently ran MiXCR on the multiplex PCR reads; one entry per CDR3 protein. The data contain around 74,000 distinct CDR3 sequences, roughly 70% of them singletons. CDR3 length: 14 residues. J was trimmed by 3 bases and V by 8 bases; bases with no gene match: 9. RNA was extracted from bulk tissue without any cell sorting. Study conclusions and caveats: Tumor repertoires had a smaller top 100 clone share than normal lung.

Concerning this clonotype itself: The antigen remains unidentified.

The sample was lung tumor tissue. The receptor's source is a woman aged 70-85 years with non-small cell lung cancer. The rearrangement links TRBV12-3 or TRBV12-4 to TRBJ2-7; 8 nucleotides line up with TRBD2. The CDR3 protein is CASGTGREGYEQYF. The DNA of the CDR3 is TGTGCCAGCGGAACCGGGAGGGAAGGCTACGAGCAGTACTTC.